The subject of this entry is one T cell receptor beta chain. Its specificity is not known. This sample is drawn from a study of T cells after yellow fever vaccination. MiXCR, run by TCRdb on the 5' RACE reads, gives a single entry per CDR3 protein. Found here are about 240,000 distinct CDR3 sequences, less than 9% of them singletons; the top ten hold 0.85%. Study conclusions and caveats: Few clonotypes appeared in both CD4 and CD8 compartments. Abundant clonotypes (contaminants from the bulk population) could be present in FACS-sorted repertoires.

CDR1 is MNHNS, CDR2 SASEGT, per germline. V shed 9 bases, J shed 5 bases, and the junction held 10 bases outside the gene matches. This CDR3 is built from 14 residues. The sequenced sample was CD4+ T cells sorted from PBMCs, obtained 15 days after the yellow fever booster vaccination. The source of this sequence is a man aged 30 to 39 who received the YFV17D yellow fever vaccine. The chain joins TRBV6-1 to TRBJ2-1; 7 bases agree with TRBD2. The CDR3 spells CASKKVLADNEQFF. CDR3 in DNA: TGTGCCAGTAAGAAAGTTCTAGCGGACAATGAGCAGTTCTTC.